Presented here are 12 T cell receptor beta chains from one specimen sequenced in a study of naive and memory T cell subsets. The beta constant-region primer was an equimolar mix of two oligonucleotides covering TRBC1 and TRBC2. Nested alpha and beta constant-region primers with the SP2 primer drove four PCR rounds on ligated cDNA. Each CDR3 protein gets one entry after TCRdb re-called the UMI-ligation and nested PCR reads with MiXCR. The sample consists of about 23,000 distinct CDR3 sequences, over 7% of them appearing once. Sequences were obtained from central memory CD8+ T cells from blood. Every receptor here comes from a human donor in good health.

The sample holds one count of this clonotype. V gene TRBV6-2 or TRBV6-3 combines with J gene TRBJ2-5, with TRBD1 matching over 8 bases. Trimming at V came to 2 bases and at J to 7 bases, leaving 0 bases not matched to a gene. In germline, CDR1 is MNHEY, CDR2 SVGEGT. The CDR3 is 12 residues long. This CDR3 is CASSYGTGTQYF. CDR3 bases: TGTGCCAGCAGTTACGGGACAGGGACCCAGTACTTC.

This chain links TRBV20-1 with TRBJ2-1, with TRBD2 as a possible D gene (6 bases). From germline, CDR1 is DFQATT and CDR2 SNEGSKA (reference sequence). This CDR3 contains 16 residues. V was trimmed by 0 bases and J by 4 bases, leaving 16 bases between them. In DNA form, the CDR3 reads TGCAGTGCTAGAGATGCAACAGGAGGGGTATACAATGAGCAGTTCTTC. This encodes CSARDATGGVYNEQFF.

CDR3 bases: TGCAGCGTTGAGCCTAGCGGTAGGCCCTTAGATACGCAGTATTTT. Residues: CSVEPSGRPLDTQYF. This chain connects TRBV29-1 to TRBJ2-3, with 7 bases matching TRBD2. The ends lost 3 bases at V and 5 bases at J; junction bases unmatched: 11. CDR3 length equals 15 residues. Looked up from germline, CDR1 is SQVTM and CDR2 is ANQGSEA.

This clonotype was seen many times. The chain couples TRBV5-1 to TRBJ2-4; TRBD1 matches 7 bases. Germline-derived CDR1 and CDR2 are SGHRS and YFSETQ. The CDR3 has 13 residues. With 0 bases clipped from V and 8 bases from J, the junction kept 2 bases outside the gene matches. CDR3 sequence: CASSLDQGDIQYF. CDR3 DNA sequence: TGCGCCAGCAGCTTGGATCAGGGGGACATTCAGTACTTC.

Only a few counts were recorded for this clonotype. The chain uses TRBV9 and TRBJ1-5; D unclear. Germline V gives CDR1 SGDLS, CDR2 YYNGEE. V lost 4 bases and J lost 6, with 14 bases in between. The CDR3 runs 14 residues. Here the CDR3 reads CASSSGAGGQPQHF. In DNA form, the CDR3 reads TGTGCCAGCAGCTCAGGTGCAGGAGGTCAGCCCCAGCATTTT.

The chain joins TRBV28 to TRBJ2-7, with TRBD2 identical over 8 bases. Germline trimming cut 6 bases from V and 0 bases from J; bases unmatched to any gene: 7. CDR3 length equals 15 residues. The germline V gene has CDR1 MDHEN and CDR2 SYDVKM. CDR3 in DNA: TGTGCCAGCAGACGACTAGCGACCGTCTCCTACGAGCAGTACTTC. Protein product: CASRRLATVSYEQYF.

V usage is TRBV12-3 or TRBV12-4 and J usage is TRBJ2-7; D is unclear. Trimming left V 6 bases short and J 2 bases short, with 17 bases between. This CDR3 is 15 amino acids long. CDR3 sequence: CASSARTTGAYEQYF. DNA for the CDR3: TGTGCCAGCAGCGCCCGTACGACTGGGGCCTACGAGCAGTACTTC.

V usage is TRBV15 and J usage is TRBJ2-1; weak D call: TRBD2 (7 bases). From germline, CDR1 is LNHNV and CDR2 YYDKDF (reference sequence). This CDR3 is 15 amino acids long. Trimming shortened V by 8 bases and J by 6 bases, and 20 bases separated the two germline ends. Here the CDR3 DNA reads TGTGCCACCTCCGAGGGGGGGAGGGGGGTCAATGAGCAGTTCTTC. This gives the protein CATSEGGRGVNEQFF.

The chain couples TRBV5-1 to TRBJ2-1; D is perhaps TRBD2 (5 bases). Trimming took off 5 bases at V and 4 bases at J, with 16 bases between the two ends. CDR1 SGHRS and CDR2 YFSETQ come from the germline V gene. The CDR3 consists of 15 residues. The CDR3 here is CASREPGMGYNEQFF. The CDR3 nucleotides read TGCGCCAGCAGAGAACCGGGGATGGGTTACAATGAGCAGTTCTTC.

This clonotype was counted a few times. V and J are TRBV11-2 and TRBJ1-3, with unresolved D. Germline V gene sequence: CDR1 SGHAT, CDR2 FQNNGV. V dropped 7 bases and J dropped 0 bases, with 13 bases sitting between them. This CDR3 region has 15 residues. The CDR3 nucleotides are TGTGCCAGCACCTTGGGCAGTAGCTCTGGAAACACCATATATTTT. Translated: CASTLGSSSGNTIYF.

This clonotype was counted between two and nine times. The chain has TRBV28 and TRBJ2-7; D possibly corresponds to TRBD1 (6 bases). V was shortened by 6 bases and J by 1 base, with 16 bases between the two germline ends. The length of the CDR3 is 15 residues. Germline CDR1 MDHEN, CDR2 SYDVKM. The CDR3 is CASSPTGTPSYEQYF. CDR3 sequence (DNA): TGTGCCAGCAGCCCCACAGGGACCCCATCCTACGAGCAGTACTTC.

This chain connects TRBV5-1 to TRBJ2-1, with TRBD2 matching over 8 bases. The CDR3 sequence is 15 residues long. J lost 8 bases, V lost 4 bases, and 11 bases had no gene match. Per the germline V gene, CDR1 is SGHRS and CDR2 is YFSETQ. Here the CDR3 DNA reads TGCGCCAGCAGCGCTGGAGCGGGAGAGGGGGATGAGCAGTTCTTC. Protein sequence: CASSAGAGEGDEQFF.